The present TCR beta chain was sequenced within a study of neoadjuvant anti-PD-1 for oral cavity cancer. Across the whole study: Around day 43, patients without progression received a fourth nivolumab dose before surgery. Findings and limits, study-wide: TCR analyses covered only a few patients per response group.

Noted time point: after neoadjuvant nivolumab, at surgical resection. Profiling relied on immunoSEQ multiplex PCR, and the TCRdb table lists in-frame clones only, not all of them. The table lists 68,000 or so clones, more than 75% of them singletons. In the case of this clone: Antigen unknown.

The V end was cut by 3 bases, the J end by 4 bases, with 4 bases between. The CDR3 runs 12 residues. Germline-derived CDR1 and CDR2 are MDHEN and SYDVKM. The source material was PBMCs, sampled after nivolumab (anti-PD-1) treatment. This chain uses TRBV28 with TRBJ1-3; no definite D call. The sequence derives from a person between 40 and 80 years old with oral cavity squamous cell carcinoma. The CDR3 here is CASSLGGNTIYF. The CDR3, as DNA: TGTGCCAGCAGTTTGGGCGGAAACACCATATATTTT. The full variable domain, rest sourced from reference TRBV28 and TRBJ1-3, is DVKVTQSSRYLVKRTGEKVFLECVQDMDHENMFWYRQDPGLGLRLIYFSYDVKMKEKGDIPEGYSVSREKKERFSLILESASTNQTSMYLCASSLGGNTIYFGEGSWLTVV.